The source of this TCR beta chain is a study of cytomegalovirus exposure and HLA in healthy donors. The germline CDR1 and CDR2 sequences are MRHNA and SNTAGT. The CDR3 sequence is 12 residues long. After removal of 9 bases from V and 5 bases from J, the junction contained 6 bases not matched to a gene. PCR employed 60 Vbeta and 13 Jbeta primers. Sequenced by immunoSEQ multiplex PCR; TCRdb stores in-frame clones only, minus some. The repertoire holds 75,000 to 100,000 clones, with around 82% as singletons. The chain has TRBV6-4 and TRBJ2-5; TRBD1 aligns across 7 bases. This clonotype was obtained from a man aged 35-49 years in good health and CMV-seronegative. The sequenced sample consisted of PBMCs. CDR3 DNA: TGTGCCAGGACGAGGGGGCTGGAGACCCAGTACTTC. This gives the protein CARTRGLETQYF.